This TCR beta chain was recorded in a study of control samples from healthy donors and cancer patients. The ends lost 4 bases at V and 1 base at J; junction bases unmatched: 6. Germline CDR1 reads LNHDA; CDR2 reads SQIVND (reference sequence). The CDR3 is made up of 17 amino acids. The data were produced by immunoSEQ multiplex PCR, yet TCRdb's version contains in-frame clones alone and is incomplete. Among some 110,000 clones, 83% were seen once, and the ten largest hold roughly 13%. A word on this clone: Other DNA sequences in the sample encode the same CDR3.

Sequenced sample: blood. This receptor was identified in a woman between 50 and 59 years old in good health. The chain employs TRBV19 and TRBJ2-1; 11 positions match TRBD2. The CDR3: CASSTGTSGRSYNEQFF. CDR3 coding DNA: TGTGCCAGTAGTACCGGGACTAGCGGACGTTCCTACAATGAGCAGTTCTTC.